This entry lists 27 T cell receptor beta chains sequenced from one sample in a study of tumour-infiltrating T cells in Burkitt lymphoma (dated by TCRdb to the early 2020s). The protocol used for the library was the immunoSEQ multiplex PCR assay. Sourced from immuneACCESS, this table was stored by TCRdb with only in-frame sequences that have V and J called. A share of the clones is absent; for the studies checked, an unresolved V gene accounts for under half, and the remainder has no known explanation. The sample profile shows 11,000 to 15,000 clones; around a third of them were found once. The top ten constitute about 6.2% of the sample. Material for sequencing was tumor tissue. These receptor sequences come from a human donor with diffuse large B-cell lymphoma.

The table lists this clone with a few counts. The rearrangement links TRBV19 to TRBJ2-1; TRBD2 aligns across 11 bases. There are 14 residues in the CDR3. V dropped 1 base and J dropped 12; count of bases not matched to a gene: 5. Germline V lookup: CDR1 LNHDA, CDR2 SQIVND (reference sequence). CDR3 sequence reads: CASSIGAGTSGQFF. In nucleotides, the CDR3 is TGTGCCAGTAGTATAGGGGCCGGGACTAGCGGGCAGTTCTTC.

The chain employs TRBV5-1 and TRBJ2-7, with 9 bases aligning to TRBD1. J lost 5 bases, V lost 3 bases, and 6 bases had no gene match. Germline V gene lookup returns CDR1 SGHRS and CDR2 YFSETQ. The CDR3 has 14 amino acids. CDR3 region: CASSSGQGYHEQYF. As DNA, the CDR3 is TGCGCCAGCAGCTCCGGACAGGGGTACCACGAGCAGTACTTC.

In this sample, this clone is medium-sized. CDR3 nucleotide sequence: TGTGCCAGCTCACGCAATGATGAGCAGTTCTTC. It is translated as CASSRNDEQFF. This chain uses TRBV18 with TRBJ2-1; D uncertain. Per germline, CDR1 KGHSH and CDR2 LQKENI. This CDR3 has 11 residues. The germline V and J ends were trimmed by 4 bases and 8 bases, with 6 bases remaining between them.

The chain recombines TRBV6-1 with TRBJ2-1; TRBD1 matches at 8 bases. The CDR3 runs to 15 residues. Germline V CDR1 and CDR2: MNHNS, SASEGT. V lost 6 bases and J lost 6; bases outside the gene matches: 10. In DNA form, the CDR3 reads TGTGCCAGCAGCCCCGCGGTCACAGGGGGCAATGAGCAGTTCTTC. Protein sequence: CASSPAVTGGNEQFF.

The rearrangement links TRBV5-1 to TRBJ2-3; TRBD2 is a possible D gene (5 bases). The V end lost 5 bases, the J end lost 2 bases, and 12 bases lay between the germline ends. Looked up from germline, CDR1 is SGHRS and CDR2 is YFSETQ. The CDR3 totals 14 residues. The CDR3 nucleotides read TGCGCCAGCAGGTCAAGCGGCTACACAGATACGCAGTATTTT. Protein: CASRSSGYTDTQYF. Drawing the rest from reference TRBV5-1 and TRBJ2-3, the complete variable domain is KAGVTQTPRYLIKTRGQQVTLSCSPISGHRSVSWYQQTPGQGLQFLFEYFSETQRNKGNFPGRFSGRQFSNSRSEMNVSTLELGDSALYLCASRSSGYTDTQYFGPGTRLTVL.

In this sample, this clone turned up a few times. V is TRBV7-3 and J is TRBJ2-1; D ambiguous. Trimming shortened V by 4 bases and J by 3 bases, and 7 bases separated the two germline ends. Per the germline V gene, CDR1 is SGHTA and CDR2 is FQGTGA. The CDR3 contains 13 residues. The CDR3, as DNA: TGTGCCAGCAGCTCCACCGGCTACAATGAGCAGTTCTTC. This gives the protein CASSSTGYNEQFF.

Points on this clone: The DNA is omitted, as the CDR3 cannot be located on it reliably, and the CDR3 follows TCRdb's listing. The chain links TRBV21-1 to TRBJ2-7; TRBD2, as called in the table, went unchecked against the DNA. TRBV21-1 has pseudogene status. Both ends counted, the CDR3 spans 15 residues. CDR3 protein: CASSKVGSGAYEQYF.

J is TRBJ2-1 and V is TRBV18, with a weak D call TRBD2 (6 bases). The germline V gene encodes CDR1 KGHSH and CDR2 LQKENI. Trimming removed 3 bases at V and 2 bases at J, with 14 bases between. The CDR3 contains 16 residues. In nucleotides, the CDR3 is TGTGCCAGCTCACCGGGCCCTGCGGGACCCTACAATGAGCAGTTCTTC. Its translation: CASSPGPAGPYNEQFF.

The chain combines TRBV7-2 with TRBJ1-1; tentatively, D is TRBD1 (5 bases). Per the germline V gene, CDR1 is SGHTA and CDR2 is FQGNSA. Trimming removed 5 bases from V and 8 bases from J, with 15 bases in between. The CDR3 runs to 13 residues. CDR3 region: CASSVTFRGEAFF. For the CDR3, the DNA is TGTGCCAGCAGCGTCACATTTCGGGGGGAAGCTTTCTTT.

V usage is TRBV6-5 and J usage is TRBJ2-3; 7 bases align to TRBD2. Germline lookup yields CDR1 MNHEY and CDR2 SVGAGI. The CDR3 totals 15 residues. V dropped 2 bases and J dropped 1; count of bases not matched to a gene: 3. As DNA, the CDR3 is TGTGCCAGCAGTTACGGCGGGAGACGCACAGATACGCAGTATTTT. Its protein product is CASSYGGRRTDTQYF.

The sample holds a few counts of this clone. V is TRBV10-3 and J is TRBJ1-2; D not resolved. The V end was cut by 4 bases, the J end by 4 bases, with 16 bases between. The CDR3 runs to 15 residues. Germline V gene sequence: CDR1 ENHRY, CDR2 SYGVKD. In nucleotides, the CDR3 is TGTGCCATCAGTGCAACATCCGACGGATCCTATGGCTACACCTTC. Translating gives CAISATSDGSYGYTF.

The rearrangement uses TRBV28 and TRBJ1-2, with unresolved D. The germline V and J ends were trimmed by 6 bases and 1 base, with 15 bases remaining between them. This CDR3 region has 15 residues. The germline V gene has CDR1 MDHEN and CDR2 SYDVKM. The CDR3 region has the DNA TGTGCCAGCAGGGCTACGGACGGTGATAACTATGGCTACACCTTC. This translates into CASRATDGDNYGYTF.

In this sample, this clone is medium-sized. This chain uses TRBV2 with TRBJ1-1; D call uncertain. Trimming stripped 4 bases from V and 8 bases from J, with 11 bases between. Germline V lookup: CDR1 SNHLY, CDR2 FYNNEI. This CDR3 contains 12 residues. Here the CDR3 DNA reads TGTGCCAGCAGTGTGCCTTCTGGAGAAGCTTTCTTT. It specifies CASSVPSGEAFF.

The gene calls are TRBV6-1 and TRBJ2-7, with a tentative D call TRBD2 (5 bases). The CDR3 spans 14 residues. The V gene lost 8 bases and the J gene lost 0 bases, with 14 bases spanning the gap. In germline, CDR1 is MNHNS, CDR2 SASEGT. CDR3 nucleotides: TGTGCCAGCGGACCTCTAGCAAGCTCCTACGAGCAGTACTTC. It codes for CASGPLASSYEQYF.

The rearrangement uses TRBV7-2 and TRBJ2-7; 10 positions match TRBD1. The CDR3 extends over 14 amino acids. CDR1 is SGHTA and CDR2 is FQGNSA in the germline V gene. V lost 5 bases, J lost 7 bases, and 8 bases stayed unmatched. The CDR3 nucleotides are TGTGCCAGCAGCCCCGGGACAGGGGTTAATGAGCAGTACTTC. Its protein product is CASSPGTGVNEQYF.

In this sample, this clone is medium-sized. The chain is built from TRBV6-5 and TRBJ2-1, with D tentatively TRBD1 (6 bases). Trimming removed 4 bases at V and 3 bases at J, with 7 bases between. The germline V gene has CDR1 MNHEY and CDR2 SVGAGI. This CDR3 is 13 amino acids long. CDR3 in amino acids: CASSSQGYNEQFF. The CDR3 coding sequence is TGTGCCAGCAGTTCACAGGGCTACAATGAGCAGTTCTTC.

The CDR3 region is CASRRAQKMFNTEAFF. The CDR3 region has the DNA TGTGCCAGTAGACGGGCACAAAAGATGTTTAACACTGAAGCTTTCTTT. The genes are TRBV19 and TRBJ1-1, with D hard to call. Germline V gene sequence: CDR1 LNHDA, CDR2 SQIVND (reference sequence). V was cut by 6 bases and J by 2 bases, with 19 bases left in between. This CDR3 comprises 16 residues.

J is TRBJ1-1 and V is TRBV15; 7 nucleotides line up with TRBD1. The CDR3 totals 13 residues. The germline CDR1 and CDR2 sequences are LNHNV and YYDKDF (reference sequence). The V segment lost 6 bases and the J segment 4 bases; nucleotides outside the gene matches: 5. The CDR3 protein is CATRPDRVTEAFF. For the CDR3, the DNA is TGTGCCACCAGGCCCGACAGGGTCACTGAAGCTTTCTTT. Full variable domain (missing parts from reference TRBV15 and TRBJ1-1): DAMVIQNPRYQVTQFGKPVTLSCSQTLNHNVMYWYQQKSSQAPKLLFHYYDKDFNNEADTPDNFQSRRPNTSFCFLDIRSPGLGDTAMYLCATRPDRVTEAFFGQGTRLTVV.

This clone is medium-sized (0.01 to 0.1%). This chain connects TRBV29-1 to TRBJ2-3; 7 bases map to TRBD2. V lost 6 bases and J lost 1; bases outside the gene matches: 22. Germline V gene sequence: CDR1 SQVTM, CDR2 ANQGSEA. This CDR3 is built from 19 residues. CDR3 DNA: TGCAGCGTCCGCCCCGGCGGCGGGAGTGGATTTGGGGGCACAGATACGCAGTATTTT. Its translation: CSVRPGGGSGFGGTDTQYF.

The chain links TRBV27 to TRBJ2-7, with D perhaps matching TRBD2 (6 bases). The CDR3 loop spans 14 amino acids. CDR1 and CDR2 (germline): MNHEY, SMNVEV (reference sequence). The V and J ends lost 2 bases and 3 bases respectively, with 11 bases between them. Here the CDR3 reads CASSLGGSFYEQYF. The CDR3 DNA sequence: TGTGCCAGCAGTTTAGGAGGGAGTTTCTACGAGCAGTACTTC.

Only a few counts were recorded for this clone. This chain uses TRBV19 with TRBJ2-1; either TRBD1 or TRBD2 may fit D (5 bases each). V was clipped by 3 bases and J by 0 bases, with 15 bases between them. CDR1 is LNHDA and CDR2 is SQIVND in the germline V gene (reference sequence). The CDR3 is made up of 17 amino acids. The CDR3 sequence is CASSIGAGISSYNEQFF. In nucleotides, the CDR3 is TGTGCCAGTAGTATCGGGGCAGGGATTAGCTCCTACAATGAGCAGTTCTTC.

The chain couples TRBV11-2 to TRBJ2-7; 7 bases are shared with TRBD2. Germline V gene data show CDR1 as SGHAT and CDR2 as FQNNGV. This CDR3 has 14 residues. Trimming at V came to 5 bases and at J to 4 bases, leaving 8 bases not matched to a gene. DNA for the CDR3: TGTGCCAGCAGCCTACCGACTAGCTGGTACGAGCAGTACTTC. Protein sequence: CASSLPTSWYEQYF.

This clone was picked up a small number of times. The chain uses TRBV2 and TRBJ1-1, with a weak D call TRBD1 (6 bases). CDR1 and CDR2 from the germline V gene are SNHLY and FYNNEI. Trimming left V 6 bases short and J 1 base short, with 15 bases between. This CDR3 spans 15 amino acids. The CDR3 coding sequence is TGTGCCAGCAGGGAGGAGGGGGTAGGGAACACTGAAGCTTTCTTT. It is translated as CASREEGVGNTEAFF.

This clone is classed as medium-sized (0.01 to 0.1%). V and J are TRBV9 and TRBJ2-5; weak D call: TRBD1 (5 bases). There are 15 residues in the CDR3. Germline V lookup: CDR1 SGDLS, CDR2 YYNGEE. Trimming shortened V by 0 bases and J by 1 base, and 10 bases separated the two germline ends. In nucleotides, the CDR3 is TGTGCCAGCAGCGTAGGTGTCAGGGTCCAAGAGACCCAGTACTTC. Its protein product is CASSVGVRVQETQYF. The full variable domain, rest sourced from reference TRBV9 and TRBJ2-5, is DSGVTQTPKHLITATGQRVTLRCSPRSGDLSVYWYQQSLDQGLQFLIQYYNGEERAKGNILERFSAQQFPDLHSELNLSSLELGDSALYFCASSVGVRVQETQYFGPGTRLLVL.

V gene TRBV9 combines with J gene TRBJ2-1, with 13 bases lining up with TRBD2. V dropped 0 bases and J dropped 9; count of bases not matched to a gene: 3. The CDR3 has 15 amino acids. CDR1 and CDR2 from the germline V gene are SGDLS and YYNGEE. The CDR3 sequence: CASSVELAGGAEQFF. The CDR3 DNA reads TGTGCCAGCAGCGTAGAACTAGCGGGAGGGGCTGAGCAGTTCTTC.

This clone came up a few times. J is TRBJ2-5 and V is TRBV2; 7 positions agree with TRBD1. With 8 bases clipped from V and 5 bases from J, the junction kept 5 bases outside the gene matches. CDR1 SNHLY and CDR2 FYNNEI come from the germline V gene. The CDR3 extends over 12 amino acids. CDR3: CASVETGETQYF. DNA for the CDR3: TGTGCCAGCGTGGAGACAGGGGAGACCCAGTACTTC.

The V gene is TRBV11-2, the J gene TRBJ2-4; D perhaps matches TRBD2 (6 bases). V lost 3 bases to trimming and J lost 6 bases, with 18 bases between them. The CDR3 covers 16 residues. CDR1 is SGHAT and CDR2 is FQNNGV in the germline V gene. The CDR3 sequence: CASSFGWGVTRNIQYF. CDR3 DNA: TGTGCCAGCAGCTTCGGCTGGGGGGTTACTAGAAACATTCAGTACTTC.